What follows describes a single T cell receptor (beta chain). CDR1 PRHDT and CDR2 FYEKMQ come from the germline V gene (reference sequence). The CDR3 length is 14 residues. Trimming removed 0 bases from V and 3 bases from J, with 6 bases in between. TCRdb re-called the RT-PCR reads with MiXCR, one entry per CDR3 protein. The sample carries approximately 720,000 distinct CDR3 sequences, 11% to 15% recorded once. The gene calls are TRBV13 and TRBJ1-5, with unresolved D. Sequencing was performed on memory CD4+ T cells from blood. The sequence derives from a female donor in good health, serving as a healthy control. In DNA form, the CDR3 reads TGTGCCAGCAGCTTAGGTAGCATCAATCAGCCCCAGCATTTT. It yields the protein CASSLGSINQPQHF.